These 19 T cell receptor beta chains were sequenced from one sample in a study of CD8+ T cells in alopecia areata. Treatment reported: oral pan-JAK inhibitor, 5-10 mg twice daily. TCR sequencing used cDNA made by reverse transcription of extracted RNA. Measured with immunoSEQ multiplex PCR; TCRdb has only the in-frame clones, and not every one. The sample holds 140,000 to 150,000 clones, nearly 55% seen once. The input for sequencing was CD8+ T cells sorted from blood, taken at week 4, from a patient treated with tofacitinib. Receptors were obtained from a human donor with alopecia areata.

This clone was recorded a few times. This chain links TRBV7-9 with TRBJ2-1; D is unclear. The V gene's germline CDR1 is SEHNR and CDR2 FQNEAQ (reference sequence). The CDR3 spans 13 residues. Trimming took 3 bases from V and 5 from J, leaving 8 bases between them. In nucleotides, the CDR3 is TGTGCCAGCAGCTTTATGGAACACAATGAGCAGTTCTTC. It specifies CASSFMEHNEQFF.

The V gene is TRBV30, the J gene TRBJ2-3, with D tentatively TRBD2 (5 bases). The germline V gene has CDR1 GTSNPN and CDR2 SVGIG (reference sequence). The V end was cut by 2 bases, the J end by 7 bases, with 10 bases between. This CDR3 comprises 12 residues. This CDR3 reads CAWSQSGNTQYF. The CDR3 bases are TGTGCCTGGAGTCAATCCGGGAATACGCAGTATTTT.

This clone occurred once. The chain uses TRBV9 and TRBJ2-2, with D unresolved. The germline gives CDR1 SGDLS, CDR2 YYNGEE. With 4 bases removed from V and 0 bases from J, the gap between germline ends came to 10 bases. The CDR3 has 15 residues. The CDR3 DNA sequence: TGTGCCAGCAGCCCCCGCAGCGCGAACACCGGGGAGCTGTTTTTT. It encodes CASSPRSANTGELFF.

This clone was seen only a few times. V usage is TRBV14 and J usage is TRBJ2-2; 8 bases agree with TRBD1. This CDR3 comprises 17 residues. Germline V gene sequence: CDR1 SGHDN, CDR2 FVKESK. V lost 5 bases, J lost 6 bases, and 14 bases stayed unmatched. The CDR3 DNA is TGTGCCAGCAGCAACCTACAGGGGGAGAAACCTCCCGGGGAGCTGTTTTTT. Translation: CASSNLQGEKPPGELFF.

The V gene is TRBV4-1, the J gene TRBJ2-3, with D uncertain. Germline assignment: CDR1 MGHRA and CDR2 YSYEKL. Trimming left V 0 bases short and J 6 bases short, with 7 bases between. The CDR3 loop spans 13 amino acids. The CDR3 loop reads CASSQERTDTQYF. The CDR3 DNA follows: TGCGCCAGCAGCCAAGAGAGGACGGATACGCAGTATTTT.

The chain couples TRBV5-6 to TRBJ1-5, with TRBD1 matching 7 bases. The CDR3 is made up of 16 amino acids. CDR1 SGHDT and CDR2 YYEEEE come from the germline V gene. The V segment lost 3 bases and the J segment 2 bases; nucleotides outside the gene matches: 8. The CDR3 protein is CASSWRQGPGNQPQHF. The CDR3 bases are TGTGCCAGCAGCTGGCGACAGGGTCCTGGCAATCAGCCCCAGCATTTT.

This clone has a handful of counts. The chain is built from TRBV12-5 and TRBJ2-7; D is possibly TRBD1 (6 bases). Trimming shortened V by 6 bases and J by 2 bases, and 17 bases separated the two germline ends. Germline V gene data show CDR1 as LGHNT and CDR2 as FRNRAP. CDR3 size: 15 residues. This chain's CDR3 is CASGISDSRAYEQYF. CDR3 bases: TGTGCTAGTGGGATCTCGGACAGCCGAGCCTACGAGCAGTACTTC. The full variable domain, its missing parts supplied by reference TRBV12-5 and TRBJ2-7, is DARVTQTPRHKVTEMGQEVTMRCQPILGHNTVFWYRQTMMQGLELLAYFRNRAPLDDSGMPKDRFSAEMPDATLATLKIQPSEPRDSAVYFCASGISDSRAYEQYFGPGTRLTVT.

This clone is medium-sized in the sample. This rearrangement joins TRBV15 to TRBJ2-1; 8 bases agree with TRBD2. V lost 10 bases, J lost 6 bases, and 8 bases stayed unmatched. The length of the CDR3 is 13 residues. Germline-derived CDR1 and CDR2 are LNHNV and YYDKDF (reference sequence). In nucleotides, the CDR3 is TGTGCCATTTTTGACCGGGAGGGCAATGAGCAGTTCTTC. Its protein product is CAIFDREGNEQFF.

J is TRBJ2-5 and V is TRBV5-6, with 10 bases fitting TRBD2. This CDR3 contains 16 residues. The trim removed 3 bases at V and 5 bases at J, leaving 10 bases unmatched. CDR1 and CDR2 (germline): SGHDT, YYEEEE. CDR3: CASSSGPGLASETQYF. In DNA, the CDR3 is TGTGCCAGCAGCTCCGGACCGGGACTAGCGTCGGAGACCCAGTACTTC.

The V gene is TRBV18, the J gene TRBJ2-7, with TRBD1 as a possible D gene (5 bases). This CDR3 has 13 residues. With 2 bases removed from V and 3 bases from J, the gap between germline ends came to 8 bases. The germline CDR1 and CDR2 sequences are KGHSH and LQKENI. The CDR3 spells CASSPKDNYEQYF. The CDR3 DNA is TGTGCCAGCTCACCAAAGGACAACTACGAGCAGTACTTC.

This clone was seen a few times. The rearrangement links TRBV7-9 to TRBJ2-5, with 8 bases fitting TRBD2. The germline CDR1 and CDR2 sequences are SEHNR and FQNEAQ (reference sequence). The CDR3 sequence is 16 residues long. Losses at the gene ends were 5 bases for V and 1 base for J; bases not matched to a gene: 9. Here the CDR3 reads CASSAVGGGLQETQYF. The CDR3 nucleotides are TGTGCCAGCAGCGCTGTGGGCGGGGGGCTCCAAGAGACCCAGTACTTC.

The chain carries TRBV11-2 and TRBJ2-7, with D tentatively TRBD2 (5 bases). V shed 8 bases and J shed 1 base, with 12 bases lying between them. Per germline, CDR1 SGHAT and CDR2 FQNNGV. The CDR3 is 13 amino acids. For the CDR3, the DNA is TGTGCCAGCCTAGCCGGACCTTCCTACGAGCAGTACTTC. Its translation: CASLAGPSYEQYF.

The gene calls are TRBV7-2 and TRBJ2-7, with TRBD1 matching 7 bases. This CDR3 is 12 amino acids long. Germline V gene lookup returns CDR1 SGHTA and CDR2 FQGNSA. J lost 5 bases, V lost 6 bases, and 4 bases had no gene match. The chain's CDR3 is CASSDRDDEQYF. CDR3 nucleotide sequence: TGTGCCAGCAGTGACAGGGACGACGAGCAGTACTTC.

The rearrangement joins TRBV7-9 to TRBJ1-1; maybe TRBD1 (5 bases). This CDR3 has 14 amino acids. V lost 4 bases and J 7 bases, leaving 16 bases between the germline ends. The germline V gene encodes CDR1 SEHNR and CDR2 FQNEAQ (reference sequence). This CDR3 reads CASSSPGDGYEAFF. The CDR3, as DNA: TGTGCCAGCAGCTCTCCGGGGGACGGCTATGAAGCTTTCTTT.

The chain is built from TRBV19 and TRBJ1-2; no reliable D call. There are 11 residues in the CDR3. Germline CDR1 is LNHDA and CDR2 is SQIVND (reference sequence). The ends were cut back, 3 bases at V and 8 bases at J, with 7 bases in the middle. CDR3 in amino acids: CASSMNSGYTF. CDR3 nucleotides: TGTGCCAGTAGTATGAACTCGGGCTACACCTTC.

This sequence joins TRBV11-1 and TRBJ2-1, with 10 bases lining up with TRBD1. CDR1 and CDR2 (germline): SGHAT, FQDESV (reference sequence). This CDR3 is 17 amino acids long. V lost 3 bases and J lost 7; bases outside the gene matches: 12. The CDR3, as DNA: TGTGCCAGCAGCTTCGACCGTAGGACAGGGGGGTCGAATGAGCAGTTCTTC. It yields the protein CASSFDRRTGGSNEQFF.

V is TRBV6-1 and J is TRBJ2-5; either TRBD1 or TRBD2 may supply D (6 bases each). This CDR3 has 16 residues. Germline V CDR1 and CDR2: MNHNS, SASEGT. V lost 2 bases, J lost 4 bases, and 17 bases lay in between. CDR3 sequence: CASSERGTRGRETQYF. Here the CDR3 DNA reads TGTGCCAGCAGTGAAAGGGGGACCCGGGGGCGAGAGACCCAGTACTTC.

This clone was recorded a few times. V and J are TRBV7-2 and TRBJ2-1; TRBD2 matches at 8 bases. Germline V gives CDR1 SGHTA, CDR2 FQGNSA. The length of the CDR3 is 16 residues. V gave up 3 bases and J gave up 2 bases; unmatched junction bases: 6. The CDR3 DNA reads TGTGCCAGCAGCTTCCTCGGGAGGGGAGCCTACAATGAGCAGTTCTTC. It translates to CASSFLGRGAYNEQFF.

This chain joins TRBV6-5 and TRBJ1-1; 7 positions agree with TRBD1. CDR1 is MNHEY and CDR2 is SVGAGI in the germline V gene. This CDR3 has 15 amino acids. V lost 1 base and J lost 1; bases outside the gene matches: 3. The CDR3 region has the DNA TGTGCCAGCAGTTACTTTACAGGGGCGAACACTGAAGCTTTCTTT. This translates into CASSYFTGANTEAFF.